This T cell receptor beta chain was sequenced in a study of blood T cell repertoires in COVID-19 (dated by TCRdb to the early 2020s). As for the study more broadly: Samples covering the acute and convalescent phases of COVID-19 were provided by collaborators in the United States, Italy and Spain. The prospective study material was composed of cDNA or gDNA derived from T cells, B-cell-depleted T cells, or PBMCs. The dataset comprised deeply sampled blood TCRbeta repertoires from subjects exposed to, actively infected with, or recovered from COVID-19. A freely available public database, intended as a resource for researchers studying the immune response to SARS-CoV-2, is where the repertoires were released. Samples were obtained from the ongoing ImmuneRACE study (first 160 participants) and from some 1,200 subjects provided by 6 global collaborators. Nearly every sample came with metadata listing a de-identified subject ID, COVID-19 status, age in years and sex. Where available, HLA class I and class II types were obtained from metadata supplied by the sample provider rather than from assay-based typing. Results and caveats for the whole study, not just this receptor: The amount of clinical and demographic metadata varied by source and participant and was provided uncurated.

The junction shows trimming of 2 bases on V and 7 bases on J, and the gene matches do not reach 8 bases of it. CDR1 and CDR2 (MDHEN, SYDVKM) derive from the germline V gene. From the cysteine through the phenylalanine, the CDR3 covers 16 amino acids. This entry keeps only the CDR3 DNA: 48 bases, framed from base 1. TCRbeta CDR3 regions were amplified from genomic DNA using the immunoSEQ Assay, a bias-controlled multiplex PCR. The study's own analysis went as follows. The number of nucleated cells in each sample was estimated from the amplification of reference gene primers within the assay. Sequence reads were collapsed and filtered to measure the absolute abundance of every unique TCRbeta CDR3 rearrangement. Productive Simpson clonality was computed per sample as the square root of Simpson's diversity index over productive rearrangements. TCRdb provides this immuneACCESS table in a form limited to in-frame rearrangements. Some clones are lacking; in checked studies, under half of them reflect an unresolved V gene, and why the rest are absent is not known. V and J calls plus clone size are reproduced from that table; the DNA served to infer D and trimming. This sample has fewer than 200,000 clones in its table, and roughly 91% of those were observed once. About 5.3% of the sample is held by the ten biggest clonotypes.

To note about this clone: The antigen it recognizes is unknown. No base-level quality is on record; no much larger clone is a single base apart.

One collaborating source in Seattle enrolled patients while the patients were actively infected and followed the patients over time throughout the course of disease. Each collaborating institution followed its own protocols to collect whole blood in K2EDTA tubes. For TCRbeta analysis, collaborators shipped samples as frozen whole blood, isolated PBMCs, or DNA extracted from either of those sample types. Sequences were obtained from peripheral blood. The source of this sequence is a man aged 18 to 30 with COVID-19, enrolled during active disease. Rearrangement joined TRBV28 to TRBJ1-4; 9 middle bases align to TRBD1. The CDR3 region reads CASSLGTGGGSEKLFF. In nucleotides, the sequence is TGTGCCAGCAGTTTAGGAACAGGGGGCGGTAGTGAAAAACTGTTTTTT.